This T cell receptor (beta chain) was recovered during a study of prognosis after radiotherapy for stage I lung cancer. Study context: All non-small cell lung cancer patients were considered medically inoperable. Findings and limits, study-wide: Unique TCR clone counts fell after stereotactic body radiation therapy, median approximately 10,000 versus 7,000. TRBV and TRBJ gene usage reportedly differed between patients with and without metastases.

Using two-round multiplex PCR, the authors amplified TCR beta CDR3 from genomic DNA. During first-round PCR, primers specific to each TRBV and TRBJ gene were used. Universal primers were used in the second PCR round. TCRdb called the multiplex PCR reads again in MiXCR, with one record for every CDR3 protein. Counted here are around 51,000 distinct CDR3 sequences, 30% to 40% occurring once; the ten biggest clones make up roughly 10%. Concerning this clonotype itself: What it binds is not known.

The germline CDR1 and CDR2 sequences are KGHDR and SFDVKD. The CDR3 extends over 16 amino acids. V lost 4 bases to trimming and J lost 4 bases, with 13 bases between them. This TCR derives from a donor aged 50 or older with non-small cell lung cancer. The chain combines TRBV24-1 with TRBJ2-6; no firm D call. This specimen consisted of PBMCs, obtained before or after stereotactic body radiation therapy (not recorded which). The CDR3 DNA follows: TGTGCCACCAGTGACGGGTGGTTCTCCGGGGCCAACGTCCTGACTTTC. Amino acids: CATSDGWFSGANVLTF.